The sample holds one count of the clone carrying this TCR beta chain. Its antigen is still unknown. The Oncomine TCR Beta short-read assay was what sequenced the DNA obtained from cultured CD4+ T cells. TCRdb redid the calling of the PCR reads with MiXCR, one entry per CDR3 protein. This table has about 3,600 distinct CDR3 sequences, 20% to 25% appearing once. The data are from a study of vaccination and CD4 T cells after COVID-19. Treatment noted: roughly 11-day PBMC culture with coronavirus spike peptide pools or control peptides (ViraFEST assay). CD4+ T cells that came from the unexposed donor were collected before the COVID-19 pandemic (2011-2018). The sample was CD4+ T cells from blood, cultured in vitro. The sequence was collected from a human donor in good health.

The CDR3 bases are TGCGCCAGCAGCCAAGACAGGAGCGGCGCGCAGTACTTC. Translated, it gives CASSQDRSGAQYF. V gene TRBV4-3 combines with J gene TRBJ2-7, with D possibly matching TRBD2 (5 bases). The CDR3 is made up of 13 amino acids. Germline CDR1 reads LGHNA; CDR2 reads YSLEER. The V end lost 0 bases, the J end lost 9 bases, and 12 bases lay between the germline ends.